The count of the clone carrying this T cell receptor beta chain is one. Its antigen remains unidentified. Sequenced by immunoSEQ multiplex PCR; TCRdb stores in-frame clones only, minus some. The repertoire has under 300,000 clones, 70% to 90% of them found once; the top ten carry just under 3%. The sample's treatment: some 20 received Ad26.COV2.S at low or high dose, single or two shots; roughly 5 received placebo; per-sample allocation not given. Collection of samples fell on day 63 after the first vaccine or placebo injection. As its vector, the vaccine had Ad26, which expressed Wuhan-strain SARS-CoV-2 spike. These data belong to a study of Ad26.COV2.S vaccination and SARS-CoV-2 variants. Study-level results: Vaccine recipients posted higher spike-specific TCR breadth than their placebo counterparts.

The TCR originated in a person between 18 and 65 years old who received the Ad26.COV2.S COVID-19 vaccine or a placebo. This specimen was peripheral blood, taken in a trial of Ad26.COV2.S vaccine versus placebo.

CDR3 DNA: TGTGCCAGCAAAACAGGGTGGGGTGGCTACACCTTC. Translation gives CASKTGWGGYTF. V and J are TRBV27 and TRBJ1-2; TRBD1 is a possible D gene (6 bases). In germline, CDR1 is MNHEY, CDR2 SMNVEV (reference sequence). CDR3 length: 12 residues. V lost 7 bases, J lost 7 bases, and 13 bases lay in between.